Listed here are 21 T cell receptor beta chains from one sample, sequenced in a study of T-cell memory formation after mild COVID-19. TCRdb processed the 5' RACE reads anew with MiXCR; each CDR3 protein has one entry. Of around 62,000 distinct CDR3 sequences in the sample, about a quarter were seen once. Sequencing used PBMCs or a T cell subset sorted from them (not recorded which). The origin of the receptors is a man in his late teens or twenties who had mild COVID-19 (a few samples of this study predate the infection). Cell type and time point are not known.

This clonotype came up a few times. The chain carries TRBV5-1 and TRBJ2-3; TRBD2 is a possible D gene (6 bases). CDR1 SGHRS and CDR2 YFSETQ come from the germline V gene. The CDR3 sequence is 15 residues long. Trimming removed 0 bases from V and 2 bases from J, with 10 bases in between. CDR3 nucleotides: TGCGCCAGCAGCTTGGTGGTAGCGGACACAGATACGCAGTATTTT. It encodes CASSLVVADTDTQYF.

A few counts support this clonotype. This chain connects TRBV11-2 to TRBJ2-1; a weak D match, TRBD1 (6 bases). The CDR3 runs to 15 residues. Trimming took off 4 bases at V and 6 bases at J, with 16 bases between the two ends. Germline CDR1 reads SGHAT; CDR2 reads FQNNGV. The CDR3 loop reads CASSWGPNRGNEQFF. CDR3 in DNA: TGTGCCAGCAGCTGGGGGCCCAACCGCGGCAATGAGCAGTTCTTC.

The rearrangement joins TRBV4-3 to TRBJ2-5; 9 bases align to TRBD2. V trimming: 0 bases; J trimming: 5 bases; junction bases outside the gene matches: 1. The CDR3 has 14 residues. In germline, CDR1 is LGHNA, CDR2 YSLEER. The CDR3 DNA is TGCGCCAGCAGCCAAGAGGCGGGGGGGGAGACCCAGTACTTC. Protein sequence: CASSQEAGGETQYF.

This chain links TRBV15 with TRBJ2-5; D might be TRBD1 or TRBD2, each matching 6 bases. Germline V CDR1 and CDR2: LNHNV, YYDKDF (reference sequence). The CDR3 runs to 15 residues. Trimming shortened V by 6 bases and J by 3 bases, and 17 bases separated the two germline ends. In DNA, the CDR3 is TGTGCCACCAGGCCAAGACTAGGGGGAGAAGAGACCCAGTACTTC. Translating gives CATRPRLGGEETQYF.

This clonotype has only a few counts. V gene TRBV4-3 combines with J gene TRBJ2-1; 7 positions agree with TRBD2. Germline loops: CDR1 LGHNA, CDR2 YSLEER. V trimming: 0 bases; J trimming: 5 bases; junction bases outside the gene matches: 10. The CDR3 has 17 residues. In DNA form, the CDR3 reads TGCGCCAGCAGCCAAGATCGGGGGGAGAAAAGGGACAATGAGCAGTTCTTC. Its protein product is CASSQDRGEKRDNEQFF.

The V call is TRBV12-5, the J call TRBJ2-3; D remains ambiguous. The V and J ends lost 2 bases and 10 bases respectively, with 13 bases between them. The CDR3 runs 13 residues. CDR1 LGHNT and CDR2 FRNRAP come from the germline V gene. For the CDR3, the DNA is TGTGCTAGTGGTTTGACACTACCTCCTTCGCAGTATTTT. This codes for CASGLTLPPSQYF.

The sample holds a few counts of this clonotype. This CDR3 reads CASSLGSRVGSAYEQYF. The DNA for the CDR3 is TGTGCCAGCAGCTTAGGGTCCAGGGTAGGTAGCGCGTACGAGCAGTACTTC. The chain employs TRBV7-6 and TRBJ2-7; D tentatively reads TRBD1 or TRBD2 (5 bases each). The CDR3 is made up of 17 amino acids. V shed 1 base and J shed 4 bases, with 20 bases lying between them. CDR1 SGHVS and CDR2 FNYEAQ come from the germline V gene. Full variable domain (rest looked up from reference TRBV7-6 and TRBJ2-7): GAGVSQSPRYKVTKRGQDVALRCDPISGHVSLYWYRQALGQGPEFLTYFNYEAQQDKSGLPNDRFSAERPEGSISTLTIQRTEQRDSAMYRCASSLGSRVGSAYEQYFGPGTRLTVT.

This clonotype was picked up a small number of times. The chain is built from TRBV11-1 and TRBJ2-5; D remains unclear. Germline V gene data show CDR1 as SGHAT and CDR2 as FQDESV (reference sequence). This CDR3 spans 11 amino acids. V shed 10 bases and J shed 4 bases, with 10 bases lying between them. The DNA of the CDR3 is TGTGCCATCATAAAAGGAGAGACCCAGTACTTC. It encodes CAIIKGETQYF.

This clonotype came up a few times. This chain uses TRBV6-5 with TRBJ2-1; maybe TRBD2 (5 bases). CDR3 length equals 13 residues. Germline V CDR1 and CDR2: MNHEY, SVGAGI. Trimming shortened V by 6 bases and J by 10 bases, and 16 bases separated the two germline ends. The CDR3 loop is CASRLGPPGEQFF. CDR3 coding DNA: TGTGCCAGCAGACTCGGGCCCCCGGGGGAGCAGTTCTTC.

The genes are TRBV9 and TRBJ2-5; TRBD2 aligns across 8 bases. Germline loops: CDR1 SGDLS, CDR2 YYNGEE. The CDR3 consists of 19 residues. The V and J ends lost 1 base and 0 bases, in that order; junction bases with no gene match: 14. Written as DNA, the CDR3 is TGTGCCAGCAGCGTAAAGAGGGACCGTGGCGGGGGGTACCAAGAGACCCAGTACTTC. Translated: CASSVKRDRGGGYQETQYF.

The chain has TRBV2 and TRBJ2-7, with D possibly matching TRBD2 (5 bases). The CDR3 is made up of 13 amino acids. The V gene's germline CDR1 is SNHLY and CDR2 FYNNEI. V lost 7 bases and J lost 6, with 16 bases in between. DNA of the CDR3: TGTGCCAGCACCCCGGGGTCTGGGCGCGAGCAGTACTTC. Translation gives CASTPGSGREQYF.

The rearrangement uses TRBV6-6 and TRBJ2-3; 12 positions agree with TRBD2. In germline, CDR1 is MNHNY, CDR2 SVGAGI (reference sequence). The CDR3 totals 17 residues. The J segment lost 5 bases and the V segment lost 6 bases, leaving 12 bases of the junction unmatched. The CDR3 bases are TGTGCCAGCAGCCCCTCGCTAGCGGGGGGGCCCAGAGATACGCAGTATTTT. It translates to CASSPSLAGGPRDTQYF.

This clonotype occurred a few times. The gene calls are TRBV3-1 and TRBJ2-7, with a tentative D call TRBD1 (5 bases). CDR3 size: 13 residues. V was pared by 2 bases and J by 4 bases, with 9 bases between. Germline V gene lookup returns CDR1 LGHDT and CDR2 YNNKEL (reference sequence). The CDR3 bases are TGTGCCAGCAGCCAATTTAAGGGGTACGAGCAGTACTTC. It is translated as CASSQFKGYEQYF.

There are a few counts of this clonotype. The CDR3 sequence is CASTRRPGTETQYF. The CDR3 nucleotides read TGTGCCAGCACCCGACGACCGGGGACGGAGACCCAGTACTTC. This rearrangement joins TRBV6-2 or TRBV6-3 to TRBJ2-5; D may correspond to TRBD1 or TRBD2 (5 bases each). From germline, CDR1 is MNHEY and CDR2 SVGEGT. The ends were cut back, 7 bases at V and 5 bases at J, with 17 bases in the middle. The CDR3 has 14 amino acids.

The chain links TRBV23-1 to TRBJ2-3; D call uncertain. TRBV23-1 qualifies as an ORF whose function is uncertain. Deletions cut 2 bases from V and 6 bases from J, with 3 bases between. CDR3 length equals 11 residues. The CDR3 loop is CASSQRDTQYF. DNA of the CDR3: TGCGCCAGCAGTCAAAGGGATACGCAGTATTTT.

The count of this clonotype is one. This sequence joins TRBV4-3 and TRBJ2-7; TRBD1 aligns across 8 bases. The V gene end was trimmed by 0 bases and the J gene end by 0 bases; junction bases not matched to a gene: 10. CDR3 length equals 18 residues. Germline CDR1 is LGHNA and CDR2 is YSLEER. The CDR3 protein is CASSQDVYGQGASYEQYF. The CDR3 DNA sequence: TGCGCCAGCAGCCAAGATGTCTACGGGCAGGGGGCCTCCTACGAGCAGTACTTC.

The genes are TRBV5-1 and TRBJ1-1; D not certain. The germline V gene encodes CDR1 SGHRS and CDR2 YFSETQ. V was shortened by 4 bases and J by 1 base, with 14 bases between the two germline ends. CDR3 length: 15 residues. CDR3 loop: CASSPRRVRNTEAFF. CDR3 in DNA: TGCGCCAGCAGCCCGAGGCGGGTAAGGAACACTGAAGCTTTCTTT.

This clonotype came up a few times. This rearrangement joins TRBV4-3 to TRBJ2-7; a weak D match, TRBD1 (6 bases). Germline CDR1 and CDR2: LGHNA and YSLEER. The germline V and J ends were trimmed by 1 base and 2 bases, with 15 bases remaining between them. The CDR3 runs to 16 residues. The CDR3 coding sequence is TGCGCCAGCAGCCAAGTAGGGCAGGGGATAGCCTACGAGCAGTACTTC. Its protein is CASSQVGQGIAYEQYF.

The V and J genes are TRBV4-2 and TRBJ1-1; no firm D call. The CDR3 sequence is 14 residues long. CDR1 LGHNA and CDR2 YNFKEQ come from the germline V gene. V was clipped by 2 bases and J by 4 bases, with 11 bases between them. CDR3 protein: CASSQRVPGTEAFF. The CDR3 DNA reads TGTGCCAGCAGCCAAAGAGTGCCGGGCACTGAAGCTTTCTTT.

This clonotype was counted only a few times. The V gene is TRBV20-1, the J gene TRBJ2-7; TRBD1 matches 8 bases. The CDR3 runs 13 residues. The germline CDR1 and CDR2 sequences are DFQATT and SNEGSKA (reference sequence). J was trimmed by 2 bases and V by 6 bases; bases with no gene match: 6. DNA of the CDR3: TGCAGTGCCTGGACAGGGTCGGCCTACGAGCAGTACTTC. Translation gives CSAWTGSAYEQYF.

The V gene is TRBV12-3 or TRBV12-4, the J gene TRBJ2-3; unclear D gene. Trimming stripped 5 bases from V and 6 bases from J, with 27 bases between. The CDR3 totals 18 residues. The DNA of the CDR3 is TGTGCCAGCAGTGCTACGCGAATTGAGGTAACCCTTCTGGATACGCAGTATTTT. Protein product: CASSATRIEVTLLDTQYF.